Listed below are T cell receptor beta chains from one sample, sequenced in a study of T cell changes during pregnancy in multiple sclerosis. Sequencing was performed with immunoSEQ multiplex PCR; in TCRdb, only in-frame clones are kept and a portion is missing. The sample records about 8,500 clones, 70% to 90% being singletons. This specimen consisted of CD8+ T cells from peripheral blood mononuclear cells, obtained in the first trimester of pregnancy. Receptors originate from a female donor in good health, enrolled as a control in a pregnancy study. Each CDR3 is given with its conserved first and last residue. A D gene is named only where the DNA matches it firmly. Expanded clones get a size class; other rows say once, few or many, or leave the size out.

CDR3aa	CDR3nt	v_gene	j_gene	abundance	d_gene
CASSEGNQPQHF	TGTGCCAGCAGCGAGGGCAATCAGCCCCAGCATTTT	TRBV7-2	TRBJ1-5	NA	NA
CASSPRLAADGGNEQFF	TGTGCCAGCAGCCCAAGGCTAGCGGCCGATGGAGGCAATGAGCAGTTCTTC	TRBV7-8	TRBJ2-1	NA	TRBD2
CASSLELAGGPGYEQYF	TGCGCCAGCAGCTTGGAACTAGCGGGAGGTCCGGGGTACGAGCAGTACTTC	TRBV5-1	TRBJ2-7	NA	TRBD2
CASSDVAGSTDTQYF	TGTGCCAGCAGTGACGTAGCGGGAAGCACAGATACGCAGTATTTT	TRBV6-4	TRBJ2-3	NA	TRBD2
CASSAGGQETQYF	TGTGCCAGCAGTGCGGGGGGCCAAGAGACCCAGTACTTC	TRBV2	TRBJ2-5	NA	TRBD2
CASSSLTGLNTEAFF	TGTGCCAGCTCATCTTTAACAGGCCTGAACACTGAAGCTTTCTTT	TRBV18	TRBJ1-1	once	NA
CASSPGGGPADTQYF	TGTGCCAGCAGCCCCGGGGGAGGGCCCGCAGATACGCAGTATTTT	TRBV9	TRBJ2-3	NA	TRBD2
CASSPGTGGLDTEAFF	TGCGCCAGCAGCCCCGGGACAGGGGGCTTAGATACTGAAGCTTTCTTT	TRBV10-1	TRBJ1-1	NA	TRBD1
CASSLPLTRPRGEQYF	TGTGCCAGCAGTTTACCCCTGACGAGGCCCCGGGGCGAGCAGTACTTC	TRBV28	TRBJ2-7	NA	NA
CALSAGLNTEAFF	TGTGCCCTTAGTGCAGGGCTGAACACTGAAGCTTTCTTT	TRBV2	TRBJ1-1	NA	NA
CASSGGETNEQYF	TGTGCCAGCAGCGGCGGGGAGACGAACGAGCAGTACTTC	TRBV7-8	TRBJ2-7	NA	NA
CASSIRFRPNYGYTF	TGTGCCAGTAGTATCCGTTTCAGGCCTAACTATGGCTACACCTTC	TRBV19	TRBJ1-2	few	NA